This entry features one T cell receptor (beta chain) sequence. V shed 4 bases and J shed 1 base, with 14 bases lying between them. Germline V gene data show CDR1 as SGHRS and CDR2 as YFSETQ. The CDR3 is made up of 15 amino acids. This sample stems from a study of control samples from healthy donors and cancer patients. Generated by immunoSEQ multiplex PCR, the TCRdb table keeps only in-frame clones and is missing some. The data hold about 150,000 clones, with 90% to 95% observed a single time. The V gene is TRBV5-1, the J gene TRBJ1-1, with no clear D. The sequenced sample was blood. This clonotype originated in a man in his forties or fifties in good health. The CDR3 DNA follows: TGCGCCAGCAGCAGGAAGTATGAGGGGAACACTGAAGCTTTCTTT. This encodes CASSRKYEGNTEAFF.